This TCR beta chain was profiled in a study of cytomegalovirus exposure and HLA in healthy donors. Turning to the study itself: Genotyping showed roughly 81% of hundreds of donors falling in the Caucasian-associated ancestry cluster. Whole-study findings and limits: CMV antigen specificity was confirmed in vitro for a few CMV-associated chains. Among TCR sequences, most were rare, though some public TCRs appeared in many donors. Cytomegalovirus-associated TCR beta chains were listed, numbering 150 to 200.

This PCR relied on a set of 60 Vbeta primers and 13 Jbeta primers. Sequenced by immunoSEQ multiplex PCR; TCRdb stores in-frame clones only, minus some. The sample gives about 220,000 clones, 65% to 75% of which show up once; 1.8% is in the top ten. Details on this clone: Its antigen is unknown.

V was cut by 4 bases and J by 3 bases, with 12 bases left in between. Germline V gives CDR1 SQVTM, CDR2 ANQGSEA. The CDR3 consists of 13 residues. The sequence was obtained from a young woman in good health and CMV-seronegative. The chain recombines TRBV29-1 with TRBJ1-2; D unclear. The specimen sequenced was PBMCs. CDR3 sequence (DNA): TGCAGCGTTGGGTTGGGCGGGGACTATGGCTACACCTTC. It codes for CSVGLGGDYGYTF.